Sequencing of this TCR beta chain was carried out in a study of shared clonotypes between healthy human individuals. Study-wide findings and caveats: Apart from blood, nothing was sampled; tissue repertoires likely differ. Clonotypes shared by all four donors outscored non-shared clonotypes in generation probability.

Notes on this clone: Its specificity is not known.

Healthy HIV-negative adults with no recent acute infections or vaccinations were recruited as donors. Profiled with immunoSEQ multiplex PCR; TCRdb holds only in-frame clones, not every one. The sample contains roughly 640,000 clones, less than 98% of which appear only once. The CDR3 contains 15 residues. The germline gives CDR1 LNHDA, CDR2 SQIVND (reference sequence). V dropped 3 bases and J dropped 6; count of bases not matched to a gene: 8. V usage is TRBV19 and J usage is TRBJ2-1; 7 bases are a match to TRBD1. Sequencing was performed on naive CD4+ T cells sorted from blood. Described subset: CD45RA+ positively selected. This sequence originates from a woman aged 25 to 39 in good health. The CDR3 region is CASSIPPHRGNEQFF. CDR3 bases: TGTGCCAGTAGTATTCCCCCTCACAGGGGCAATGAGCAGTTCTTC.